What follows are 12 T cell receptor beta chains derived from one specimen sequenced in a study of control samples from healthy donors and cancer patients. The data were produced by immunoSEQ multiplex PCR, yet TCRdb's version contains in-frame clones alone and is incomplete. The sample gives about 89,000 clones, more than 70% of which show up once; 2% to 2.5% is in the top ten. Sequencing was done on a sample of blood. The receptors stem from a woman aged 40-49 years in good health.

The rearrangement joins TRBV18 to TRBJ2-1, with no clear D. This CDR3 region has 17 residues. Deletions cut 2 bases from V and 2 bases from J, with 16 bases between. Germline V gene sequence: CDR1 KGHSH, CDR2 LQKENI. The CDR3 region has the DNA TGTGCCAGCTCACCAGGAGACGGCAGTTTTCCCTACAATGAGCAGTTCTTC. This gives the protein CASSPGDGSFPYNEQFF.

The V and J genes are TRBV9 and TRBJ1-4, with TRBD1 as a possible D gene (5 bases). This CDR3 is built from 16 residues. Germline lookup yields CDR1 SGDLS and CDR2 YYNGEE. Trimming removed 0 bases from V and 10 bases from J, with 19 bases in between. The CDR3 DNA sequence: TGTGCCAGCAGCGTAGGGGTGGACAAGGGGATGGGAAAACTGTTTTTT. It translates to CASSVGVDKGMGKLFF.

The genes are TRBV4-1 and TRBJ1-6; the D is unclear. The V end was cut by 1 base, the J end by 8 bases, with 6 bases between. Germline CDR1 MGHRA, CDR2 YSYEKL. This CDR3 is 13 amino acids long. CDR3 bases: TGCGCCAGCAGCCAAGTTGAGGATTCACCCCTCCACTTT. This encodes CASSQVEDSPLHF.

The chain links TRBV5-1 to TRBJ1-1; D call uncertain. The CDR3 spans 13 residues. V lost 4 bases, J lost 4 bases, and 11 bases lay in between. Per the germline V gene, CDR1 is SGHRS and CDR2 is YFSETQ. DNA of the CDR3: TGCGCCAGCAGCGGGGAGGGAAGCACTGAAGCTTTCTTT. Protein: CASSGEGSTEAFF.

The rearrangement joins TRBV5-6 to TRBJ2-5; 7 bases fit TRBD1. With 4 bases clipped from V and 5 bases from J, the junction kept 14 bases outside the gene matches. CDR1 is SGHDT and CDR2 is YYEEEE in the germline V gene. CDR3 length equals 16 residues. The CDR3 is CASSGRRQRGRETQYF. CDR3 in DNA: TGTGCCAGCAGCGGAAGACGACAGAGGGGGCGCGAGACCCAGTACTTC.

Notes on this clone: Other DNA sequences in the sample encode the same CDR3. The chain joins TRBV6-5 to TRBJ1-2, with 11 positions matching TRBD1. The ends lost 0 bases at V and 5 bases at J; junction bases unmatched: 5. The CDR3 is 16 residues long. From germline, CDR1 is MNHEY and CDR2 SVGAGI. The CDR3, as DNA: TGTGCCAGCAGTTACTCCCGGACAGGGGGCGGTTATGGCTACACCTTC. Translated: CASSYSRTGGGYGYTF.

The rearrangement uses TRBV12-3 or TRBV12-4 and TRBJ1-2; 7 nucleotides match TRBD1. The CDR3 consists of 12 residues. V lost 8 bases, J lost 4 bases, and 4 bases stayed unmatched. The CDR3 spells CASGQGGYGYTF. The CDR3 DNA reads TGTGCCAGCGGGCAGGGGGGCTATGGCTACACCTTC.

This clone was observed a handful of times. The V call is TRBV7-2, the J call TRBJ2-7; either TRBD1 or TRBD2 may fit D (5 bases each). Germline loops: CDR1 SGHTA, CDR2 FQGNSA. This CDR3 has 17 amino acids. The V and J ends lost 1 base and 3 bases respectively, with 19 bases between them. CDR3 amino acids: CASSLVGRGRAGYEQYF. The CDR3 region has the DNA TGTGCCAGCAGCTTAGTGGGTAGGGGACGAGCAGGCTACGAGCAGTACTTC.

J is TRBJ1-1 and V is TRBV9; 8 bases match TRBD1. The CDR3 runs to 17 residues. Germline V lookup: CDR1 SGDLS, CDR2 YYNGEE. V lost 0 bases and J lost 1; bases outside the gene matches: 8. In DNA form, the CDR3 reads TGTGCCAGCAGCGTAGTGGACAGGGTTCTCGAGAACACTGAAGCTTTCTTT. Translating it yields CASSVVDRVLENTEAFF.

The rearrangement joins TRBV6-5 to TRBJ2-7; D call uncertain. The V end lost 7 bases, the J end lost 3 bases, and 7 bases lay between the germline ends. The CDR3 covers 11 residues. Germline V gives CDR1 MNHEY, CDR2 SVGAGI. The CDR3 DNA follows: TGTGCCAGCACCGACGGCTACGAGCAGTACTTC. Translated: CASTDGYEQYF.

The gene calls are TRBV7-8 and TRBJ1-4; no definite D call. Germline CDR1 reads SGHVS; CDR2 reads FQNEAQ. Trimming removed 1 base from V and 1 base from J, with 7 bases in between. CDR3 length equals 15 residues. CDR3 amino acids: CASSLEGGTNEKLFF. CDR3 nucleotide sequence: TGTGCCAGCAGCTTAGAGGGCGGAACTAATGAAAAACTGTTTTTT.

CDR3 region: CASSSGRGQHGYTF. Written as DNA, the CDR3 is TGTGCCAGCAGTTCGGGGAGGGGGCAACATGGCTACACCTTC. The V gene is TRBV2, the J gene TRBJ1-2; TRBD1 agrees at 7 bases. Unmatched junction bases numbered 9, after V lost 5 bases and J lost 6 bases. Germline values: CDR1 SNHLY, CDR2 FYNNEI. There are 14 residues in the CDR3.